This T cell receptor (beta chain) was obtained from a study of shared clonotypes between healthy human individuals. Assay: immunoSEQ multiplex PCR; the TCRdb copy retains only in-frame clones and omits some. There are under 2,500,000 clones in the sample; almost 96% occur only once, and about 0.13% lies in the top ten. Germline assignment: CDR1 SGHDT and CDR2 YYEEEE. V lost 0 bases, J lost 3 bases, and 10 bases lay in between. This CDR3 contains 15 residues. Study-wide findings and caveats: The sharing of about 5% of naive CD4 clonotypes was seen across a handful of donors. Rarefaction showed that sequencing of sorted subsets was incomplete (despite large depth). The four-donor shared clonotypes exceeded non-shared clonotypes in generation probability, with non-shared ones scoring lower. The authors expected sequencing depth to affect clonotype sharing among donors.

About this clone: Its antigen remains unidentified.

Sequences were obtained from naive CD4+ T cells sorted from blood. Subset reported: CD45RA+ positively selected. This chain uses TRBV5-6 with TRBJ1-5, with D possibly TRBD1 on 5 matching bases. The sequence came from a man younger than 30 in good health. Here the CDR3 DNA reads TGTGCCAGCAGCTTGGGACAGCTACTCAATCAGCCCCAGCATTTT. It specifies CASSLGQLLNQPQHF.